These T cell receptor beta chains were read from a single sample in a study of T cells in Graves' hyperthyroidism and ophthalmopathy. TCRdb redid the calling of the multiplex PCR reads with MiXCR, one entry per CDR3 protein. The table lists hundreds of thousands of distinct CDR3 sequences, 15% to 18% of them singletons. Sequencing was done on a sample of blood. The receptors stem from a woman aged 18-29 years with Graves' hyperthyroidism. Each CDR3 is given with its conserved first and last residue.

j_gene: TRBJ1-1
v_gene: TRBV5-1
CDR3aa: CASSGRTGVDTEAFF

j_gene: TRBJ1-1
v_gene: TRBV12-3/TRBV12-4
CDR3aa: CASRLRGRGTEAFF

j_gene: TRBJ1-1
v_gene: TRBV10-2
CDR3aa: CASTSPIGQGREAFF

j_gene: TRBJ2-7
v_gene: TRBV6-1
CDR3aa: CASSGTGGIYEQYF

j_gene: TRBJ2-5
v_gene: TRBV11-2
CDR3aa: CASSFSVGLPETQYF

j_gene: TRBJ1-1
v_gene: TRBV19
CDR3aa: CASSPDRVGSSEAFF

j_gene: TRBJ1-2
v_gene: TRBV20-1
CDR3aa: CSACGDDYGYTF

j_gene: TRBJ1-1
v_gene: TRBV19
CDR3aa: CASTEGRFAEAFF

j_gene: TRBJ1-2
v_gene: TRBV6-4
CDR3aa: CASSPSVTGGTGYTF

j_gene: TRBJ1-1
v_gene: TRBV5-8
CDR3aa: CASDWGSTNTEAFF

j_gene: TRBJ2-6
v_gene: TRBV20-1
CDR3aa: CSARVLGEPGANVLTF

j_gene: TRBJ2-1
v_gene: TRBV28
CDR3aa: CASRQQDYYYNEQFF

j_gene: TRBJ2-7
v_gene: TRBV6-1
CDR3aa: CTSGRGYEQYF

j_gene: TRBJ2-3
v_gene: TRBV7-8
CDR3aa: CASSLSPTNRGYF

j_gene: TRBJ2-1
v_gene: TRBV19
CDR3aa: CASSKPRTGLNYNEQFF

j_gene: TRBJ2-7
v_gene: TRBV20-1
CDR3aa: CSARDPPRLEQYF

j_gene: TRBJ2-3
v_gene: TRBV7-2
CDR3aa: CASSPGPSTDTQYF

j_gene: TRBJ1-3
v_gene: TRBV4-1
CDR3aa: CASSPSALRDSGNTIYF

j_gene: TRBJ2-7
v_gene: TRBV12-3/TRBV12-4
CDR3aa: CASSYESYPSYEQYF

j_gene: TRBJ2-7
v_gene: TRBV12-3/TRBV12-4
CDR3aa: CASSALTRSSYEQYF

j_gene: TRBJ1-2
v_gene: TRBV28
CDR3aa: CASSVAALGDGYTF